This is a list of T cell receptor beta chains from one sample in a study of cytomegalovirus exposure and HLA in healthy donors. Produced via immunoSEQ multiplex PCR; TCRdb's table is partial and in-frame only. The sample holds roughly 100,000 clones; 78% are singletons and the top ten take 1.3%. The specimen sequenced was PBMCs. Every receptor here comes from a man aged 25 to 45 in good health and CMV-seronegative. CDR3s include the opening cysteine and the closing phenylalanine or tryptophan. Fields, in order: V gene, D gene, J gene, clone size, CDR3 protein, CDR3 DNA. The D gene is left open where the match is weak. Expanded clones are given a class, and other clones once, few, many or no size at all.

>TRBV27|TRBD1|TRBJ1-1|once
CASRTNRDSEAFF
TGTGCCAGCAGAACCAACCGGGACAGTGAAGCTTTCTTT
>TRBV19|-|TRBJ1-1|-
CASSIDEGNTEAFF
TGTGCCAGTAGTATAGATGAGGGTAACACTGAAGCTTTCTTT
>TRBV10-2|TRBD1|TRBJ1-2|-
CASSESLTGGVYGYTF
TGCGCCAGCAGTGAGAGTCTGACAGGGGGCGTCTATGGCTACACCTTC
>TRBV19|TRBD1|TRBJ2-1|once
CASSIRDRGGREQFF
TGTGCCAGTAGTATCCGGGACAGGGGGGGTCGTGAGCAGTTCTTC
>TRBV4-3|-|TRBJ1-1|once
CASSQGRLFQEETTEAFF
TGCGCCAGCAGCCAAGGACGTCTATTTCAGGAGGAAACCACTGAAGCTTTCTTT
>TRBV9|TRBD1|TRBJ2-7|few
CASRPGQGRLYEQYF
TGTGCCAGCAGACCTGGACAGGGGCGCCTCTACGAGCAGTACTTC
>TRBV6-5|TRBD1|TRBJ2-3|-
CASSPADRDTQYF
TGTGCCAGCAGTCCCGCGGACAGGGATACGCAGTATTTT
>TRBV28|-|TRBJ1-1|-
CASRPNRVSTEAFF
TGTGCCAGCAGACCCAACCGGGTTAGTACTGAAGCTTTCTTT
>TRBV9|TRBD1|TRBJ2-1|few
CASSVEGAGFDEQFF
TGTGCCAGCAGCGTAGAGGGGGCAGGGTTCGATGAGCAGTTCTTC
>TRBV11-2|TRBD2|TRBJ2-3|-
CASSPTSGRGTDTQYF
TGTGCCAGCAGCCCAACTAGCGGGAGGGGCACAGATACGCAGTATTTT
>TRBV4-1|TRBD2|TRBJ2-3|few
CASSLIPGLGTDTQYF
TGCGCCAGCAGTCTGATACCGGGACTAGGCACAGATACGCAGTATTTT
>TRBV7-9|TRBD1|TRBJ1-4|-
CASSPRDREYEKLFF
TGTGCCAGCAGCCCGAGGGACAGGGAATATGAAAAACTGTTTTTT
>TRBV28|-|TRBJ2-7|-
CASSYLLGGGRDYSYEQYF
TGTGCCAGCAGCTACCTCCTTGGAGGGGGGCGGGACTACTCCTACGAGCAGTACTTC
>TRBV18|-|TRBJ2-7|-
CASSLSGSYEQYF
TGTGCCAGCTCGCTTTCCGGGAGCTACGAGCAGTACTTC
>TRBV7-9|-|TRBJ1-2|-
CASSLVPVGGKNYGYTF
TGTGCCAGCAGCTTAGTCCCCGTCGGCGGAAAGAACTATGGCTACACCTTC
>TRBV27|-|TRBJ2-7|few
CASSPGGAQYF
TGTGCCAGTAGCCCCGGAGGGGCACAATACTTC
>TRBV2|-|TRBJ1-5|-
CASSAEGNQPQHF
TGTGCCAGCAGTGCGGAGGGTAATCAGCCCCAGCATTTT
>TRBV5-1|-|TRBJ1-3|-
CASSFNLITLGAAGNTIYF
TGCGCCAGCAGCTTCAATCTAATTACCCTTGGGGCTGCAGGAAACACCATATATTTT
>TRBV5-6|TRBD1|TRBJ2-7|few
CASSSRQGIPLAEGEQYF
TGTGCCAGCAGCTCCAGACAGGGAATACCCCTAGCTGAGGGCGAGCAGTACTTC
>TRBV7-9|-|TRBJ1-1|-
CASSLPRRGNTEAFF
TGTGCCAGCAGCTTGCCCCGGCGGGGGAACACTGAAGCTTTCTTT
>TRBV14|-|TRBJ2-7|-
CASSARSGYEQYF
TGTGCCAGCAGCGCCCGAAGCGGCTACGAGCAGTACTTC
>TRBV11-2|TRBD2|TRBJ2-1|-
CASSRRLAGGVVDEQFF
TGTGCCAGCAGCCGAAGACTAGCGGGAGGGGTAGTGGATGAGCAGTTCTTC
>TRBV5-1|TRBD1|TRBJ2-7|-
CASSVGQGANEQYF
TGCGCCAGCAGCGTGGGACAGGGGGCGAACGAGCAGTACTTC
>TRBV9|TRBD1|TRBJ2-1|-
CASSSRGFGEQFF
TGTGCCAGCAGCAGCAGGGGGTTTGGTGAGCAGTTCTTC
>TRBV10-3|TRBD1|TRBJ2-7|-
CAISEGGQDYEQYF
TGTGCCATCAGTGAGGGGGGACAGGACTACGAGCAGTACTTC
>TRBV5-4|-|TRBJ1-2|-
CASSLRGGTDYGYTF
TGTGCCAGCAGCTTGAGAGGAGGGACCGACTATGGCTACACCTTC
>TRBV5-1|TRBD1|TRBJ1-2|-
CASSLGGGNYGYTF
TGCGCCAGCAGCTTGGGAGGGGGCAACTATGGCTACACCTTC
>TRBV10-1|-|TRBJ2-1|-
CASSDSGGEQFF
TGCGCCAGCAGTGACTCGGGCGGGGAGCAGTTCTTC
>TRBV4-1|-|TRBJ2-7|-
CASSQTDLSEQYF
TGCGCCAGCAGCCAAACTGACTTGTCCGAGCAGTACTTC
>TRBV19|-|TRBJ2-7|-
CASRVTGPSSYEQYF
TGTGCCAGTAGGGTCACAGGGCCAAGCTCCTACGAGCAGTACTTC
>TRBV5-1|TRBD1|TRBJ2-7|once
CASSLGTGIFEQYF
TGCGCCAGCAGCTTGGGGACAGGGATCTTCGAGCAGTACTTC
>TRBV5-8|-|TRBJ1-1|-
CASSFFVGHLNTEAFF
TGTGCCAGCAGCTTTTTTGTGGGACACCTGAACACTGAAGCTTTCTTT
>TRBV20-1|-|TRBJ2-5|-
CSASYLTQYF
TGCAGTGCTAGCTATCTGACCCAGTACTTC
>TRBV7-8|TRBD2|TRBJ2-2|-
CASSLAFSGGNTGELFF
TGTGCCAGCAGCTTAGCGTTTAGCGGGGGAAACACCGGGGAGCTGTTTTTT
>TRBV5-4|-|TRBJ1-2|-
CASSLPGTNYGYTF
TGTGCCAGCAGCTTGCCCGGGACTAACTATGGCTACACCTTC
>TRBV4-3|-|TRBJ1-5|-
CASSQGAVYSNQPQHF
TGCGCCAGCAGCCAAGGGGCAGTTTATAGCAATCAGCCCCAGCATTTT
>TRBV19|TRBD1|TRBJ1-5|-
CASSIRTGVDYSNQPQHF
TGTGCCAGTAGTATAAGGACAGGGGTCGACTATAGCAATCAGCCCCAGCATTTT
>TRBV9|TRBD2|TRBJ2-7|-
CASSARPSGDEQYF
TGTGCCAGCAGCGCCCGACCTAGCGGCGACGAGCAGTACTTC
>TRBV6-5|TRBD1|TRBJ2-7|-
CASSFNRGAYEQYF
TGTGCCAGCAGTTTTAACAGGGGGGCCTACGAGCAGTACTTC
>TRBV6-5|TRBD1|TRBJ1-4|-
CASRRDSNEKLFF
TGTGCCAGCAGACGGGACAGCAATGAAAAACTGTTTTTT
>TRBV6-1|TRBD1|TRBJ2-7|-
CASPGGILEQYF
TGTGCCAGCCCAGGGGGCATCCTCGAGCAGTACTTC
>TRBV9|-|TRBJ1-1|-
CASSVVHEGEAFF
TGTGCCAGCAGCGTAGTCCACGAGGGTGAAGCTTTCTTT
>TRBV16|-|TRBJ2-7|-
CASSRMFGEDYEQYF
TGTGCCAGCAGCCGCATGTTCGGAGAGGACTACGAGCAGTACTTC
>TRBV6-6|-|TRBJ2-1|-
CAAGDAQGDEQFF
TGTGCCGCAGGGGACGCCCAGGGCGATGAGCAGTTCTTC
>TRBV19|TRBD2|TRBJ2-1|-
CASSIDREGVEEQFF
TGTGCCAGTAGTATAGACCGGGAGGGGGTGGAGGAGCAGTTCTTC
>TRBV28|TRBD1|TRBJ1-4|-
CASSFPGTVAEKLFF
TGTGCCAGCAGCTTCCCCGGGACAGTTGCGGAAAAACTGTTTTTT
>TRBV7-2|-|TRBJ1-4|-
CASSPYNEKLFF
TGTGCCAGCAGCCCGTATAATGAAAAACTGTTTTTT
>TRBV5-6|TRBD1|TRBJ2-1|once
CASSVTGVSYNEQFF
TGTGCCAGCAGCGTGACAGGGGTCTCCTACAATGAGCAGTTCTTC